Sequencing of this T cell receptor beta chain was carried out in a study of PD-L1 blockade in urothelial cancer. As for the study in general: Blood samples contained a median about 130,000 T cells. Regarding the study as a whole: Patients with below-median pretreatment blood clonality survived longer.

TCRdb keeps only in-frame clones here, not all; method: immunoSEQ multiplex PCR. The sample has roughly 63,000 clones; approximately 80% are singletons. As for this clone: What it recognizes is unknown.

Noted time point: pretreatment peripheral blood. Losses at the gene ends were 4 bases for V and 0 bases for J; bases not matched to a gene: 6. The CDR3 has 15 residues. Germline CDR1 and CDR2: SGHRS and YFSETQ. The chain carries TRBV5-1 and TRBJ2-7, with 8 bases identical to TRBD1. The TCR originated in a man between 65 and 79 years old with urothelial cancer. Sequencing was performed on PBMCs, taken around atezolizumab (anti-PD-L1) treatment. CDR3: CASSPGQGPSYEQYF. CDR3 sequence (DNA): TGCGCCAGCAGCCCCGGACAGGGCCCCTCCTACGAGCAGTACTTC.